Listed here is a single T cell receptor (beta chain). Looked up from germline, CDR1 is SQVTM and CDR2 is ANQGSEA. This CDR3 region has 14 residues. This sample stems from a study of blood T cell repertoires in COVID-19. At the level of the study: The United States, Italy and Spain supplied acute and convalescent COVID-19 samples. T cells, B-cell-depleted T cells, or PBMCs provided the cDNA or gDNA that served as material.

The table came from immunoSEQ multiplex PCR; TCRdb's copy has only in-frame clones and leaves some out. The table shows roughly 260,000 clones, with about 85% occurring only once. Sequenced: peripheral blood. The sequence derives from a man between 60 and 75 years old who had recovered from COVID-19. The V call is TRBV29-1, the J call TRBJ2-1; 7 bases agree with TRBD2. CDR3 DNA sequence: TGCAGTGTGCGGAGCGGGATCAGCTCCAATGAGCAGTTCTTC. Translating it yields CSVRSGISSNEQFF.